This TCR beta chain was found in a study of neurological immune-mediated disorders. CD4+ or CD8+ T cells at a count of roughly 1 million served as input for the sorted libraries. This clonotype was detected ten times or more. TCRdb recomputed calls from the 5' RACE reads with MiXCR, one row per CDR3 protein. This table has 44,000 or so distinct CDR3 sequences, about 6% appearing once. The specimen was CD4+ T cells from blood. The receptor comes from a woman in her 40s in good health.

CDR3 sequence: CSARVTSGRRNNEQFF. The CDR3 bases are TGCAGTGCTAGAGTTACTAGCGGGAGGCGAAACAATGAGCAGTTCTTC. The chain employs TRBV20-1 and TRBJ2-1, with 12 bases fitting TRBD2. The V gene's germline CDR1 is DFQATT and CDR2 SNEGSKA (reference sequence). With V trimmed by 1 base and J by 5 bases, 6 bases remained unmatched. The CDR3 covers 16 residues.